Listed here is a single T cell receptor beta chain. The antigen is not known. This sample stems from a study of shared clonotypes between healthy human individuals. Study as a whole: Per donor, three plates held CD4 naive cells, three held CD4 memory, two held CD8 naive and one held CD8 memory. Findings and limits, study-wide: Researchers sampled only blood; tissue repertoires likely differ.

TCRdb's copy holds only in-frame clones and misses some; the assay was immunoSEQ multiplex PCR. The sample shows approximately 1.4 million clones, around 98% of them seen only once. The CDR3 length is 14 residues. Losses at the gene ends were 2 bases for V and 10 bases for J; bases not matched to a gene: 5. CDR1 MDHEN and CDR2 SYDVKM come from the germline V gene. The sample taken for sequencing was naive CD4+ T cells sorted from blood. Noted subset: CD45RA+ positively selected. This clonotype was sampled from a young man in good health. The V and J genes are TRBV28 and TRBJ1-4, with 9 bases identical to TRBD1. The CDR3 spells CASSLGTGFGKLFF. As DNA, the CDR3 is TGTGCCAGCAGTTTAGGGACAGGGTTCGGAAAACTGTTTTTT. Drawing the rest from reference TRBV28 and TRBJ1-4, the complete variable domain is DVKVTQSSRYLVKRTGEKVFLECVQDMDHENMFWYRQDPGLGLRLIYFSYDVKMKEKGDIPEGYSVSREKKERFSLILESASTNQTSMYLCASSLGTGFGKLFFGSGTQLSVL.